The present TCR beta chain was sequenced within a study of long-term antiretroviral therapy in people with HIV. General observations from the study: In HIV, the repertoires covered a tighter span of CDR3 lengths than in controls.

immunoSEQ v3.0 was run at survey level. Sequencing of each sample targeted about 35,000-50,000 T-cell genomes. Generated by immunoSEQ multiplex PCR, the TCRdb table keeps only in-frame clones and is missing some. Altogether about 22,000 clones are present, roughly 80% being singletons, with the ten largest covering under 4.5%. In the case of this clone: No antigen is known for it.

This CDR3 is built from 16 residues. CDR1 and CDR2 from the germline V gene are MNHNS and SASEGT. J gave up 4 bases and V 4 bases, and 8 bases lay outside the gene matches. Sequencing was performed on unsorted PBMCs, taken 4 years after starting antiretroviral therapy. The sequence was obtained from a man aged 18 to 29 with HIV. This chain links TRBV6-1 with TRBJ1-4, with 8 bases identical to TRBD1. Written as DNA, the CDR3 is TGTGCCAGCAGTGTTAGGACAGGGAGTGGTAATGAAAAACTGTTTTTT. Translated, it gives CASSVRTGSGNEKLFF.